This TCR beta chain was captured in a study of blood T cell repertoires in COVID-19. Turning to the study itself: Italy, Spain and the United States were the sources of the convalescent and acute COVID-19 samples.

Clones were sequenced by immunoSEQ multiplex PCR, and TCRdb holds only the in-frame ones, with some missing. The table has tens of thousands of clones, roughly 86% seen once. With 3 bases clipped from V and 6 bases from J, the junction kept 11 bases outside the gene matches. The CDR3 covers 16 residues. Germline V gene sequence: CDR1 SGHRS, CDR2 YFSETQ. This sequence originates from a man aged 60 to 69 with acute or convalescent COVID-19. The chain combines TRBV5-1 with TRBJ1-2; 10 bases align to TRBD1. Sequenced sample: peripheral blood. CDR3 residues: CASSYRTGGTYDGYTF. The CDR3 nucleotides are TGCGCCAGCAGCTATCGGACAGGGGGAACCTATGATGGCTACACCTTC.